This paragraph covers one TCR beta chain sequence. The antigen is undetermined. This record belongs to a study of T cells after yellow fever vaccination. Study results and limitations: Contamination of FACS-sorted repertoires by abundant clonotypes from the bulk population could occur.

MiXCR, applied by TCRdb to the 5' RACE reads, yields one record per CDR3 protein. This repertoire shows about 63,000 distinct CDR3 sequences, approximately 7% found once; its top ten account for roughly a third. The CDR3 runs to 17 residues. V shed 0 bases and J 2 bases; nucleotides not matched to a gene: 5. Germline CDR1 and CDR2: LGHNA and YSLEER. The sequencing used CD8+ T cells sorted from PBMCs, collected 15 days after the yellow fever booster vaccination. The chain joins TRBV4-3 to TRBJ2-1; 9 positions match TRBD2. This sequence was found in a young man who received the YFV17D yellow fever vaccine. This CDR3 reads CASSQDGSSGAYNEQFF. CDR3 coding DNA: TGCGCCAGCAGCCAAGATGGGTCTAGCGGGGCCTACAATGAGCAGTTCTTC.